This T cell receptor (beta chain) stems from a study of T cells expressing NK-cell markers. Study details: TCR beta repertoires came from sorted CD3+CD56+NKG2C+, CD3+CD56+NKG2C- and CD3+CD56-NKG2C+ T cells.

A word on this clonotype: Its antigen is not identified.

CDR1 is SEHNR and CDR2 is FQNEAQ in the germline V gene (reference sequence). The CDR3 has 14 amino acids. Broader study findings: In about six donors, dominant CD3+CD56+NKG2C+ clonotypes ranked among the top 10 CD8+ clonotypes.

cDNA encoding TCR beta was synthesized via 5'RACE template switching incorporating UMIs. TCRdb re-called the 5' RACE reads and gives one entry per CDR3 protein, without DNA. The table for this sample gives some 140,000 distinct CDR3 sequences. The sequencing sample was made of blood T cells: a sorted CD56 or NKG2C T cell subset, CD4+ or CD8+ T cells, or bulk PBMC T cells (not recorded which). This clonotype originated in a woman aged 50 to 65 in good health. The chain is built from TRBV7-9 and TRBJ2-2. CDR3 in amino acids: CASSPFDVAGELFF.